Below are 21 T cell receptor beta chains sequenced from a single sample in a study of T cells in localized non-small cell lung cancer. Using immunoSEQ multiplex PCR, the repertoire was profiled, and TCRdb retains in-frame clones only, with some absent. The sample shows over 35,000 clones, 81% of them seen only once. The material sequenced was peripheral blood mononuclear cells, taken before any cancer treatment. These receptors were obtained from a male donor aged 60 or over with stage II lung adenocarcinoma.

The rearrangement uses TRBV5-5 and TRBJ2-4; 10 nucleotides agree with TRBD2. Germline loops: CDR1 SGHKS, CDR2 YYEKEE (reference sequence). Unmatched junction bases numbered 10, after V lost 4 bases and J lost 0 bases. This CDR3 has 18 amino acids. CDR3 protein: CASSGGGTSGIAKNIQYF. In nucleotides, the CDR3 is TGTGCCAGCAGCGGCGGCGGTACTAGCGGGATAGCCAAAAACATTCAGTACTTC. The whole variable domain, filled in from reference TRBV5-5 and TRBJ2-4, reads DAGVTQSPTHLIKTRGQQVTLRCSPISGHKSVSWYQQVLGQGPQFIFQYYEKEERGRGNFPDRFSARQFPNYSSELNVNALLLGDSALYLCASSGGGTSGIAKNIQYFGAGTRLSVL.

This sequence joins TRBV6-6 and TRBJ2-3, with 7 nucleotides matching TRBD1. Germline CDR1 reads MNHNY; CDR2 reads SVGAGI (reference sequence). V shed 2 bases and J 5 bases; nucleotides not matched to a gene: 1. This CDR3 has 13 residues. CDR3 DNA sequence: TGTGCCAGCAGTTACAGGGGGCAAGATACGCAGTATTTT. This encodes CASSYRGQDTQYF.

The chain links TRBV6-5 to TRBJ1-1; no clear D gene. Germline CDR1 MNHEY, CDR2 SVGAGI. The V gene lost 4 bases and the J gene lost 1 base, with 7 bases spanning the gap. The CDR3 is made up of 13 amino acids. The CDR3 DNA reads TGTGCCAGCAGTTTCCTCAGGAACACTGAAGCTTTCTTT. Translating gives CASSFLRNTEAFF.

The J gene is TRBJ1-1, the V gene TRBV21-1. TRBV21-1 is tagged as a pseudogene. The CDR3 is 13 residues long. In DNA form, the CDR3 reads TGTGCCAGCGTAACAGGGAGGAGCACTGAAGCTTTCTTT. Its protein product is CASVTGRSTEAFF.

The chain uses TRBV9 and TRBJ1-3, with D perhaps matching TRBD1 (6 bases). CDR3 size: 16 residues. The V gene's germline CDR1 is SGDLS and CDR2 YYNGEE. V lost 0 bases and J lost 0, with 10 bases in between. Here the CDR3 reads CASSVGTADSGNTIYF. The CDR3 DNA reads TGTGCCAGCAGCGTAGGGACAGCCGACTCTGGAAACACCATATATTTT. Full variable domain (remainder filled in from reference TRBV9 and TRBJ1-3): DSGVTQTPKHLITATGQRVTLRCSPRSGDLSVYWYQQSLDQGLQFLIQYYNGEERAKGNILERFSAQQFPDLHSELNLSSLELGDSALYFCASSVGTADSGNTIYFGEGSWLTVV.

The chain links TRBV6-1 to TRBJ2-5; D may be TRBD1 or TRBD2 (7 bases each). CDR3 length equals 12 residues. Germline CDR1 is MNHNS and CDR2 is SASEGT. V was pared by 7 bases and J by 9 bases, with 15 bases between. Here the CDR3 reads CASTAQGGSQYF. In DNA, the CDR3 is TGTGCCAGCACTGCGCAGGGGGGGTCCCAGTACTTC.

The J gene is TRBJ2-7, the V gene TRBV28; D may be TRBD2 (6 bases). This CDR3 has 14 residues. CDR1 is MDHEN and CDR2 is SYDVKM in the germline V gene. V lost 3 bases to trimming and J lost 0 bases, with 9 bases between them. The DNA for the CDR3 is TGTGCCAGCAGTTTGGCGGGAATCTCCTACGAGCAGTACTTC. This codes for CASSLAGISYEQYF.

V is TRBV5-4 and J is TRBJ1-1; 7 nucleotides agree with TRBD1. The length of the CDR3 is 17 residues. V lost 9 bases to trimming and J lost 6 bases; unmatched junction nucleotides: 23. Per germline, CDR1 SGHNT and CDR2 YYREEE (reference sequence). CDR3 nucleotides: TGTGCCATAAAGAAAGGCACAGGGGAAATCACGGGGGCTGAAGCTTTCTTT. Residues: CAIKKGTGEITGAEAFF.

This clone came up once. The chain carries TRBV5-4 and TRBJ1-5; tentatively, D is TRBD1 (5 bases). The CDR3 totals 14 residues. Trimming cost V 1 base and J 1 base, with 6 bases left between them. The germline V gene has CDR1 SGHNT and CDR2 YYREEE (reference sequence). The CDR3 spells CASSLSGSNQPQHF. Written as DNA, the CDR3 is TGTGCCAGCAGCTTGTCAGGGAGCAATCAGCCCCAGCATTTT.

The chain uses TRBV19 and TRBJ1-1; D is unclear. Germline V CDR1 and CDR2: LNHDA, SQIVND (reference sequence). Trimming removed 4 bases at V and 1 base at J, with 7 bases between. The CDR3 is 13 residues long. The CDR3 loop reads CASSTKRNTEAFF. As DNA, the CDR3 is TGTGCCAGTAGTACCAAAAGGAACACTGAAGCTTTCTTT.

The V call is TRBV11-2, the J call TRBJ2-2; possible D gene TRBD1, 6 bases. Germline CDR1 SGHAT, CDR2 FQNNGV. This CDR3 has 13 amino acids. V was trimmed by 4 bases and J by 5 bases, leaving 8 bases between them. The CDR3 sequence is CASSSQGTGELFF. The CDR3 DNA follows: TGTGCCAGCAGCTCACAGGGAACCGGGGAGCTGTTTTTT.

The CDR3: CASNEGTDTQYF. The CDR3 DNA is TGCGCCAGCAATGAGGGCACAGATACGCAGTATTTT. The chain employs TRBV5-1 and TRBJ2-3; no reliable D call. The germline V gene encodes CDR1 SGHRS and CDR2 YFSETQ. V dropped 6 bases and J dropped 1 base, with 6 bases sitting between them. CDR3 length: 12 amino acids.

The rearrangement joins TRBV11-3 to TRBJ2-3, with a weak D call TRBD2 (6 bases). V dropped 1 base and J dropped 2 bases, with 16 bases sitting between them. Per the germline V gene, CDR1 is SGHNT and CDR2 is YENEEA. The CDR3 covers 17 residues. CDR3 sequence reads: CASSLGLTGATTDTQYF. Here the CDR3 DNA reads TGTGCCAGCAGCTTAGGTCTGACGGGAGCCACCACAGATACGCAGTATTTT.

The chain employs TRBV6-6 and TRBJ1-1; tentatively, D is TRBD1 (6 bases). The CDR3 extends over 15 amino acids. V dropped 5 bases and J dropped 5 bases, with 18 bases sitting between them. Germline V gene sequence: CDR1 MNHNY, CDR2 SVGAGI (reference sequence). This chain's CDR3 is CASSGEQGFGTEAFF. The CDR3 coding sequence is TGTGCCAGCAGTGGCGAACAGGGATTCGGGACTGAAGCTTTCTTT.

J is TRBJ1-2 and V is TRBV2; D may be TRBD1 (5 bases). Trimming took 3 bases from V and 4 from J, leaving 12 bases between them. The CDR3 is made up of 14 amino acids. Germline lookup yields CDR1 SNHLY and CDR2 FYNNEI. CDR3 protein: CASSDQSRGYGYTF. CDR3 bases: TGTGCCAGCAGTGATCAGTCGAGGGGCTATGGCTACACCTTC.

V and J are TRBV11-2 and TRBJ2-3; 12 bases align to TRBD2. CDR3 length: 16 amino acids. The germline gives CDR1 SGHAT, CDR2 FQNNGV. The V gene end was trimmed by 5 bases and the J gene end by 1 base; junction bases not matched to a gene: 4. CDR3 sequence: CASSDLAGGGTDTQYF. The DNA for the CDR3 is TGTGCCAGCAGCGATCTAGCGGGAGGGGGCACAGATACGCAGTATTTT.

In DNA, the CDR3 is TGTGCCAGCAGTTCTGGGGGCAGGGGAGTTAAGGTGCAGTACTTC. Translating gives CASSSGGRGVKVQYF. The rearrangement uses TRBV27 and TRBJ2-7, with a tentative D call TRBD1 (6 bases). CDR1 MNHEY and CDR2 SMNVEV come from the germline V gene (reference sequence). The CDR3 contains 15 residues. The V end was cut by 4 bases, the J end by 9 bases, with 22 bases between.

CDR3 sequence (DNA): TGTGCCAGCAGCTTACGGGAGTTCGTATACGAGCAGTACTTC. It yields the protein CASSLREFVYEQYF. The genes are TRBV11-2 and TRBJ2-7; tentatively, D is TRBD2 (6 bases). Germline V gene sequence: CDR1 SGHAT, CDR2 FQNNGV. The V gene lost 2 bases and the J gene lost 4 bases, with 12 bases spanning the gap. CDR3 length: 14 residues.

The chain uses TRBV27 and TRBJ2-3; no definite D call. Germline CDR1 is MNHEY and CDR2 is SMNVEV (reference sequence). Trimming removed 4 bases at V and 0 bases at J, with 8 bases between. This CDR3 has 14 amino acids. Here the CDR3 DNA reads TGTGCCAGCAGTTGGGTCTCTAGCACAGATACGCAGTATTTT. Its translation is CASSWVSSTDTQYF.

V usage is TRBV7-2 and J usage is TRBJ2-7; D may be TRBD1 (6 bases). Germline V gene lookup returns CDR1 SGHTA and CDR2 FQGNSA. This CDR3 has 12 amino acids. V lost 4 bases and J 5 bases, leaving 9 bases between the germline ends. CDR3 DNA sequence: TGTGCCAGCAGCTGGAAGGGGGACGAGCAGTACTTC. Its translation is CASSWKGDEQYF.

This clone was found a few times. The rearrangement joins TRBV6-5 to TRBJ1-1, with 11 bases that match TRBD1. The CDR3 is 14 residues long. Losses at the gene ends were 7 bases for V and 6 bases for J; bases not matched to a gene: 7. Germline assignment: CDR1 MNHEY and CDR2 SVGAGI. CDR3 region: CASKPGQGAAEAFF. In nucleotides, the CDR3 is TGTGCCAGCAAACCCGGACAGGGGGCCGCTGAAGCTTTCTTT.